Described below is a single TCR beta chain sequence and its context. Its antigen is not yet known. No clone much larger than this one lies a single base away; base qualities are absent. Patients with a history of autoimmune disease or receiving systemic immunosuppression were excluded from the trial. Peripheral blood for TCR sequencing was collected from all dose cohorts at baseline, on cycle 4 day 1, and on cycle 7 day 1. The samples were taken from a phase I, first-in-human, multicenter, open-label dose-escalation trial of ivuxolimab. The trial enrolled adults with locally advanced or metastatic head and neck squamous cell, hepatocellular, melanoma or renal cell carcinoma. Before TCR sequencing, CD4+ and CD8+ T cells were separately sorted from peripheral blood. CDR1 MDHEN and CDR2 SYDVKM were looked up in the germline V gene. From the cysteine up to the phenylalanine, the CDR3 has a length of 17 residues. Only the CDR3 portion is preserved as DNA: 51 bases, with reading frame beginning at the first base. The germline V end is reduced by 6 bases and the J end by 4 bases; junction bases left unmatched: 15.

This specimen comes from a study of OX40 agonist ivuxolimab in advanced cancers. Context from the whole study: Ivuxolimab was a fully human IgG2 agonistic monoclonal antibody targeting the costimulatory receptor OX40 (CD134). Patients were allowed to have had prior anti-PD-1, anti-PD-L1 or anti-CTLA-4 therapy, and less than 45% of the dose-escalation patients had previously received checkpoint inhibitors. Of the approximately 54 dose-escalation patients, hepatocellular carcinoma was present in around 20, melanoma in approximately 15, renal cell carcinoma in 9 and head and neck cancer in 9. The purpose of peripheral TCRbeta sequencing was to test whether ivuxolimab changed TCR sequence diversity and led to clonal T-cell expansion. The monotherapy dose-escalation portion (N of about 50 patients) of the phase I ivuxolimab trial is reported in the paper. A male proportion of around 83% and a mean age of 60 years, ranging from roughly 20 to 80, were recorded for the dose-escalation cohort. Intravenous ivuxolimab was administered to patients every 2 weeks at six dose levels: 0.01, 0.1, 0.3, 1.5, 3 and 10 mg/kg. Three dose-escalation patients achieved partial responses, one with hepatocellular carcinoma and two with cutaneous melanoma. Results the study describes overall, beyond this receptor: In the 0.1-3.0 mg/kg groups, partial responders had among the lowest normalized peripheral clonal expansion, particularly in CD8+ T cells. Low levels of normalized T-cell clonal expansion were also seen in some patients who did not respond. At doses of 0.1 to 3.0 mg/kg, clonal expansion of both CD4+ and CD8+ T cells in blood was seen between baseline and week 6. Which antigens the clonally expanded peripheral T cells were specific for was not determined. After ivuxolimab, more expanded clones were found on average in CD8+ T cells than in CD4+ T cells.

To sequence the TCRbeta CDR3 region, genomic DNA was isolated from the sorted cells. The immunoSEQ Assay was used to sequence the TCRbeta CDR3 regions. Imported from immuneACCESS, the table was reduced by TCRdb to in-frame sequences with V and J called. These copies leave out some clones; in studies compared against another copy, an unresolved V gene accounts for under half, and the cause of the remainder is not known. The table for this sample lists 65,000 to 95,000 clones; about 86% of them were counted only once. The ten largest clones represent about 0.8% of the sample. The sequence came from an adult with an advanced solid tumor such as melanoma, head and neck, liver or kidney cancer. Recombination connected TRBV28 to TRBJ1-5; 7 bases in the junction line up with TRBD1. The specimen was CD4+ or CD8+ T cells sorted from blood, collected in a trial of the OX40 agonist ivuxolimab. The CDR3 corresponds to CASRRSGTVNLNQPQHF. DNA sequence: TGTGCCAGCAGAAGGTCAGGGACAGTCAATCTGAATCAGCCCCAGCATTTT. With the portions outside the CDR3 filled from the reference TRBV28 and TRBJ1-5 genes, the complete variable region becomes DVKVTQSSRYLVKRTGEKVFLECVQDMDHENMFWYRQDPGLGLRLIYFSYDVKMKEKGDIPEGYSVSREKKERFSLILESASTNQTSMYLCASRRSGTVNLNQPQHFGDGTRLSIL.